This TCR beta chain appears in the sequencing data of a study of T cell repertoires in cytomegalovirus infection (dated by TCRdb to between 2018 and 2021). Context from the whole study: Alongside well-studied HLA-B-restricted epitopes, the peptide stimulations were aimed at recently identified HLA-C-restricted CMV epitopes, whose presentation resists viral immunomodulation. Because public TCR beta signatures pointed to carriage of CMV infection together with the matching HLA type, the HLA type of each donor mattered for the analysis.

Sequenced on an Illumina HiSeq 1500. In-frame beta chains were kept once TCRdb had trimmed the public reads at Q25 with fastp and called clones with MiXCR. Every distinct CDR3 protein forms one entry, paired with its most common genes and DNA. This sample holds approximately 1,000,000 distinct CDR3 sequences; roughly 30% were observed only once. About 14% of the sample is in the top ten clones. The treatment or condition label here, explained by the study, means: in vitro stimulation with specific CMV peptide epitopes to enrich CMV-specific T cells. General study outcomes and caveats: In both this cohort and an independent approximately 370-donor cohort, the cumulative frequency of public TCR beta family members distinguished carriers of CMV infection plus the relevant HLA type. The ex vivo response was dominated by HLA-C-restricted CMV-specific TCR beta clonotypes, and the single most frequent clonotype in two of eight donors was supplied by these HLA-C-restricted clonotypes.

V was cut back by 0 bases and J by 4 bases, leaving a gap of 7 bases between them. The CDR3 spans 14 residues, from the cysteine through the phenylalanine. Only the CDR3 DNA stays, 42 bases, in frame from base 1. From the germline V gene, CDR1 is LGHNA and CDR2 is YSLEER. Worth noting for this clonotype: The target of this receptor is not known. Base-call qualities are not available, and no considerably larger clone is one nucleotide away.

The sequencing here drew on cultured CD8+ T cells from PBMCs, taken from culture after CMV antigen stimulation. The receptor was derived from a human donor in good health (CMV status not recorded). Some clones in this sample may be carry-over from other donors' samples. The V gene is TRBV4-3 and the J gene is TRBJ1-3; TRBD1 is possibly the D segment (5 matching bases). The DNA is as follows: TGCGCCAGCAGCCAAGACGGGGGGGGAAACACCATATATTTT. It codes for CASSQDGGGNTIYF.